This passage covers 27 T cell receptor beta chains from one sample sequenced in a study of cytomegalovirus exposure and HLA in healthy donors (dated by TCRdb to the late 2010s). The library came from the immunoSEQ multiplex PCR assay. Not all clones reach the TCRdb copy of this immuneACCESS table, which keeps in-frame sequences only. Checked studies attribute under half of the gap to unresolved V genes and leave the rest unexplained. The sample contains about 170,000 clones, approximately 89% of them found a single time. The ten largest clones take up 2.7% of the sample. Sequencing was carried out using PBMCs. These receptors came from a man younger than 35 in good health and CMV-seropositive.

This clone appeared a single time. CDR3 sequence reads: CASSLSSSGSFNEQYF. The DNA of the CDR3 is TGTGCCAGCAGTTTATCCTCTAGCGGGAGTTTCAACGAGCAGTACTTC. The chain couples TRBV28 to TRBJ2-7; 10 bases agree with TRBD2. This CDR3 is built from 16 residues. The germline V gene encodes CDR1 MDHEN and CDR2 SYDVKM. Trimming removed 1 base from V and 5 bases from J; junction bases left unmatched: 8.

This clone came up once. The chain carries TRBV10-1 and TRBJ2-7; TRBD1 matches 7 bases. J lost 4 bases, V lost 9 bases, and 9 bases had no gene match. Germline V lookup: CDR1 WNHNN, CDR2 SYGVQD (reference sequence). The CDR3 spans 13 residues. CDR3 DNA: TGCGCCAGAGACAGGGTATCGGTATACGAGCAGTACTTC. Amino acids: CARDRVSVYEQYF.

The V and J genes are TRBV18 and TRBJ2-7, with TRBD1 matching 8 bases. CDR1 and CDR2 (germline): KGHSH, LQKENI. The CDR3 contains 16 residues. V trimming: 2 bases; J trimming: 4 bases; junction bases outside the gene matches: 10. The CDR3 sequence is CASSPREPGGRYEQYF. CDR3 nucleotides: TGTGCCAGCTCACCAAGAGAGCCAGGGGGCAGGTACGAGCAGTACTTC.

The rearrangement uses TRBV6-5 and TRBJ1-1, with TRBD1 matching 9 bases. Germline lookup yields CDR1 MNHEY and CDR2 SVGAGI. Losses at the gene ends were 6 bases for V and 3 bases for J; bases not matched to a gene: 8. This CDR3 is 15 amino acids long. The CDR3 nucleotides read TGTGCCAGCAGGGACAGGGGAAGGTATGACACTGAAGCTTTCTTT. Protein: CASRDRGRYDTEAFF.

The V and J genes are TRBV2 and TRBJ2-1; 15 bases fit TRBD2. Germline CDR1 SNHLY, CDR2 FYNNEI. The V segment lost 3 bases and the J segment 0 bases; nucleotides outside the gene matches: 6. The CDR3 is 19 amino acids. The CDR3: CASSEIGLAGGNSYNEQFF. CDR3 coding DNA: TGTGCCAGCAGTGAGATAGGACTAGCGGGGGGGAACTCCTACAATGAGCAGTTCTTC.

The CDR3: CASWVGDYGYTF. The CDR3 bases are TGTGCCAGCTGGGTAGGAGACTATGGCTACACCTTC. The J gene is TRBJ1-2, the V gene TRBV6-5; D gene uncertain. Germline CDR1 MNHEY, CDR2 SVGAGI. V gave up 8 bases and J gave up 3 bases, with 10 bases separating them. The CDR3 is made up of 12 amino acids.

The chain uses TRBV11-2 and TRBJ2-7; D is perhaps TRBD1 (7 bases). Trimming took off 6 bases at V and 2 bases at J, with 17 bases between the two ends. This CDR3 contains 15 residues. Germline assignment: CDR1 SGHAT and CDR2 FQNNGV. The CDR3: CASRGGQHFTYEQYF. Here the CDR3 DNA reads TGTGCCAGCAGGGGGGGACAGCACTTTACCTACGAGCAGTACTTC.

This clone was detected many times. CDR3 region: CASSPDGERPSPLHF. DNA of the CDR3: TGTGCCAGCAGTCCCGATGGAGAGAGACCTTCACCCCTCCACTTT. This chain links TRBV6-1 with TRBJ1-6; D call uncertain. The germline CDR1 and CDR2 sequences are MNHNS and SASEGT. Trimming left V 5 bases short and J 9 bases short, with 17 bases between. This CDR3 is built from 15 residues.

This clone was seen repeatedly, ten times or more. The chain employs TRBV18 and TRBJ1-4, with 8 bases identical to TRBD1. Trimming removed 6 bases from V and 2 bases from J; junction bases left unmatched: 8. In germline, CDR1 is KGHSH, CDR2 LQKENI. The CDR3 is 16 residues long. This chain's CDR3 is CASSQVQGATNEKLFF. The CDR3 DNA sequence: TGTGCCAGCTCCCAGGTGCAGGGGGCGACTAATGAAAAACTGTTTTTT.

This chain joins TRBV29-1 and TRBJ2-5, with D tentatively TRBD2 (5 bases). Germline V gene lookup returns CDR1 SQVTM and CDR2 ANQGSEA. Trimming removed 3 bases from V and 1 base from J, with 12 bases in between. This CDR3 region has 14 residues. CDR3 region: CSVDPGLIQETQYF. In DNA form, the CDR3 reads TGCAGCGTTGACCCGGGGTTGATCCAAGAGACCCAGTACTTC.

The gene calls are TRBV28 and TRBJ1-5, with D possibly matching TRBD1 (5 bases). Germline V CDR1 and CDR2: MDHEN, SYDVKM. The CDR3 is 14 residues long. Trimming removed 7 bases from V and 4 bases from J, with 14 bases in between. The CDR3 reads CASTPAGFNQPQHF. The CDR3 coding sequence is TGTGCCAGCACCCCGGCAGGGTTTAATCAGCCCCAGCATTTT.

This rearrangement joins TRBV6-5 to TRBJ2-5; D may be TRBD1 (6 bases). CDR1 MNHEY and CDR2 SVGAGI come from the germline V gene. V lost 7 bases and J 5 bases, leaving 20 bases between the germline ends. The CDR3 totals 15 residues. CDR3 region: CASTKGQFDSETQYF. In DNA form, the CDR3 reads TGTGCCAGCACAAAGGGACAATTCGATTCCGAGACCCAGTACTTC.

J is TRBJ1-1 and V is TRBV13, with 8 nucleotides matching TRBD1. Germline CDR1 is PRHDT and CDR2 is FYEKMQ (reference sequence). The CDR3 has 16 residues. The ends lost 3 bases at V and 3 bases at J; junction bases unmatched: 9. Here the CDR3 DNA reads TGTGCCAGCAGCTTGGGTTCCGGGACAGGAGACACTGAAGCTTTCTTT. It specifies CASSLGSGTGDTEAFF. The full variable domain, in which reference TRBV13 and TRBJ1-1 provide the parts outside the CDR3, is AAGVIQSPRHLIKEKRETATLKCYPIPRHDTVYWYQQGPGQDPQFLISFYEKMQSDKGSIPDRFSAQQFSDYHSELNMSSLELGDSALYFCASSLGSGTGDTEAFFGQGTRLTVV.

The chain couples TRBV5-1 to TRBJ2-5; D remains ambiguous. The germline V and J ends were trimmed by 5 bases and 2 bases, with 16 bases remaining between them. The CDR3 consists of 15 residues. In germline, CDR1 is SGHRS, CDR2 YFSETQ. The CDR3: CASSRAELMQETQYF. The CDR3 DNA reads TGCGCCAGCAGTCGAGCCGAGCTTATGCAAGAGACCCAGTACTTC.

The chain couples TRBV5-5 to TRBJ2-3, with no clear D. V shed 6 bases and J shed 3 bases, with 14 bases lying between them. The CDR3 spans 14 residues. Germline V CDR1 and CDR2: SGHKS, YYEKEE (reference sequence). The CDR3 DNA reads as TGTGCCAGCAAGACTTACGCCCGGACAGATACGCAGTATTTT. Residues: CASKTYARTDTQYF.

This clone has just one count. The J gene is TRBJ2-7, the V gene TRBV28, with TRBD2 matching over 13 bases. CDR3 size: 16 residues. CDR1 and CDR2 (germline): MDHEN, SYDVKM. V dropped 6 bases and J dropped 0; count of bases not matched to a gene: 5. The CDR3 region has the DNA TGTGCCAGCAGCAGGGGACTAGCGGGAAGCTCCTACGAGCAGTACTTC. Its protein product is CASSRGLAGSSYEQYF.

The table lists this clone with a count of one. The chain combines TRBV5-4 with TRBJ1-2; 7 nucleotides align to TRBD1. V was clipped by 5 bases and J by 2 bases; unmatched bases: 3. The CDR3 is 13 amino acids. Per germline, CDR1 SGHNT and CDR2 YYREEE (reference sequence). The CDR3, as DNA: TGTGCCAGCAGTCGGGACAGAAACTATGGCTACACCTTC. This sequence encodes CASSRDRNYGYTF.

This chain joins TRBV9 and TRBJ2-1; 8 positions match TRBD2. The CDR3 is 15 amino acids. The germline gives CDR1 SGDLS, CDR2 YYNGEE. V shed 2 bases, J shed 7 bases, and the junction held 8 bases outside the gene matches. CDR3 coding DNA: TGTGCCAGCAGCGTGAACGGGGGGGCCTGGAATGAGCAGTTCTTC. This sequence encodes CASSVNGGAWNEQFF. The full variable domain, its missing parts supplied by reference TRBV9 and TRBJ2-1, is DSGVTQTPKHLITATGQRVTLRCSPRSGDLSVYWYQQSLDQGLQFLIQYYNGEERAKGNILERFSAQQFPDLHSELNLSSLELGDSALYFCASSVNGGAWNEQFFGPGTRLTVL.

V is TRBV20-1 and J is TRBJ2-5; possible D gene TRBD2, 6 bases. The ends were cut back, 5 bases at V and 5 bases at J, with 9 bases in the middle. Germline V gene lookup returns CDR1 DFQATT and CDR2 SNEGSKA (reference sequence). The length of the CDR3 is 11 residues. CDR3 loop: CSAWGEETQYF. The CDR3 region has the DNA TGCAGTGCTTGGGGGGAGGAGACCCAGTACTTC.

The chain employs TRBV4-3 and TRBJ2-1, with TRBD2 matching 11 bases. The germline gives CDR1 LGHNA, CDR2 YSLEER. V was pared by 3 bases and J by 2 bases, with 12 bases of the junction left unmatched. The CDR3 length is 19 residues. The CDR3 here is CASSHRQGELAGAYNEQFF. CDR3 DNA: TGCGCCAGCAGCCACCGACAGGGGGAACTAGCGGGAGCCTACAATGAGCAGTTCTTC.

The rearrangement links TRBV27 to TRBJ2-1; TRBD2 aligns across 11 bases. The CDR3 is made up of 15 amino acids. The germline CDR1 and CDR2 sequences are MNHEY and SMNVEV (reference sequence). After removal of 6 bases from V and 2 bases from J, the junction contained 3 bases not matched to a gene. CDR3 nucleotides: TGTGCCAGCAGGATTAGCGGGGGGGCCTACAATGAGCAGTTCTTC. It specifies CASRISGGAYNEQFF.

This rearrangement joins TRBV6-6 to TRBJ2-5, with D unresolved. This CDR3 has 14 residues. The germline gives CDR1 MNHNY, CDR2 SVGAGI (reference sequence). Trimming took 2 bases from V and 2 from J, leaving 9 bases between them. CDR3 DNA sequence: TGTGCCAGCAGTTACGGCAGGTATCAAGAGACCCAGTACTTC. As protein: CASSYGRYQETQYF.

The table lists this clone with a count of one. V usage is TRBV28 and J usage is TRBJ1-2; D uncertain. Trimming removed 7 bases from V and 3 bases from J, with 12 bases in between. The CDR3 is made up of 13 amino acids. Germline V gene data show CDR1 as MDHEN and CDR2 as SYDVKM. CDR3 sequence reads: CASTLYPDYGYTF. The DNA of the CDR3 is TGTGCCAGCACACTATACCCGGACTATGGCTACACCTTC.

The CDR3 DNA follows: TGTGCCAGCAGTTACATTCGTTCCCTGACAACCTATGGCTACACCTTC. It encodes CASSYIRSLTTYGYTF. The chain uses TRBV6-5 and TRBJ1-2; D is unclear. This CDR3 has 16 amino acids. CDR1 MNHEY and CDR2 SVGAGI come from the germline V gene. Trimming took off 2 bases at V and 4 bases at J, with 17 bases between the two ends.

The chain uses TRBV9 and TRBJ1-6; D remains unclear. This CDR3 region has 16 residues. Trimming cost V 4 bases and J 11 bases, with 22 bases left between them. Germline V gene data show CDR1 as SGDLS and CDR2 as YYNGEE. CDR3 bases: TGTGCCAGCAGCCCTAGTGGAGCAGCCCACCGGCCACCCCTCCACTTT. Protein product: CASSPSGAAHRPPLHF.

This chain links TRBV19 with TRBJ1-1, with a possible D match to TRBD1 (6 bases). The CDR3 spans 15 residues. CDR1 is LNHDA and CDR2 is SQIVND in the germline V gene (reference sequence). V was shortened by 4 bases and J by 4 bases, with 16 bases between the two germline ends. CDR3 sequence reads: CASSSFSGGATEAFF. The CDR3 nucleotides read TGTGCCAGTAGTAGCTTTTCGGGGGGGGCCACTGAAGCTTTCTTT.

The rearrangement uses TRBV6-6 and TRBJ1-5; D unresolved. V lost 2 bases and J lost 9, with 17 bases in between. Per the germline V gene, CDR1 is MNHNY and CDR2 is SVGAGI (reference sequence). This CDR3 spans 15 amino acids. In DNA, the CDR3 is TGTGCCAGCAGTTACCTAAGGGATAGGCGGGGGCCCCAGCATTTT. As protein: CASSYLRDRRGPQHF.